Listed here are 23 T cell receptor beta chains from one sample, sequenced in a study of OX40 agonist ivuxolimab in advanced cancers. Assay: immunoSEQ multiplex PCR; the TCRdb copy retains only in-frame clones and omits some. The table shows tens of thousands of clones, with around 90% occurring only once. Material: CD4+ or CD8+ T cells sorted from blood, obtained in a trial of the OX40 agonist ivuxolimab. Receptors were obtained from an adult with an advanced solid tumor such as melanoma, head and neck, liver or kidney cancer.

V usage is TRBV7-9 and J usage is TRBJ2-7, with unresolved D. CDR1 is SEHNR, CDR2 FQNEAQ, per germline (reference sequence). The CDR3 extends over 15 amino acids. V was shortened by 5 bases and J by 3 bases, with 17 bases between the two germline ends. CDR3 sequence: CASSSLKGVRYEQYF. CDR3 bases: TGTGCCAGCAGCAGCCTCAAGGGCGTACGCTACGAGCAGTACTTC.

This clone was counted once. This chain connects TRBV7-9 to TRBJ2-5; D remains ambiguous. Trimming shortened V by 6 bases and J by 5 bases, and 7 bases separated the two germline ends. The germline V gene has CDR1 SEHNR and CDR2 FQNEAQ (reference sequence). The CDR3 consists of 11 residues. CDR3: CASRRGETQYF. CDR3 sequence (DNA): TGTGCCAGCAGACGTGGGGAGACCCAGTACTTC.

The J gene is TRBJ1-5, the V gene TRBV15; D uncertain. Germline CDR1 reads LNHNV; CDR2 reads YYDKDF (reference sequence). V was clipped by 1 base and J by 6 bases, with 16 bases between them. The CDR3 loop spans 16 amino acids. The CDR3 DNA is TGTGCCACCAGCAGAGGACCGGGGATAGTTACTCAGCCCCAGCATTTT. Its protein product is CATSRGPGIVTQPQHF.

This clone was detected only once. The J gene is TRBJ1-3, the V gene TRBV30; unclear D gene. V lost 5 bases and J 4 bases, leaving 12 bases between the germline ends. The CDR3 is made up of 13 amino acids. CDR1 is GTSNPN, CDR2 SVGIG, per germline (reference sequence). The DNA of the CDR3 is TGTGCCTGGGAACTCAGTCCCGGAAACACCATATATTTT. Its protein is CAWELSPGNTIYF.

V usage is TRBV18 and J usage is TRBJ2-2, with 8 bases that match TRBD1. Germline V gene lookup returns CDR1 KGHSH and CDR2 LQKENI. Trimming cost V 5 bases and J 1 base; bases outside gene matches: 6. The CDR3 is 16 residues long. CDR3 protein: CASSRGQDLNTGELFF. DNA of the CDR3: TGTGCCAGCTCAAGGGGACAGGACCTGAACACCGGGGAGCTGTTTTTT.

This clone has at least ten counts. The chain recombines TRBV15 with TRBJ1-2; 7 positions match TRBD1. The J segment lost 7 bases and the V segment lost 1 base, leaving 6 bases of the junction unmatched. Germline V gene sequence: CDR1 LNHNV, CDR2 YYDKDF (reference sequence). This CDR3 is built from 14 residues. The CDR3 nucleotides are TGTGCCACCAGCAGAGGGCGACAGGGTAGTGGCTACACCTTC. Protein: CATSRGRQGSGYTF.

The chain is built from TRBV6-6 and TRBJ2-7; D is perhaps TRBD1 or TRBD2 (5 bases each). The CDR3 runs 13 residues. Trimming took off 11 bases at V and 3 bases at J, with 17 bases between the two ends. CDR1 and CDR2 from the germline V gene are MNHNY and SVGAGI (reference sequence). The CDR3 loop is CASSRGEFYEQYF. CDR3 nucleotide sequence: TGTGCCTCATCTCGGGGCGAATTCTACGAGCAGTACTTC.

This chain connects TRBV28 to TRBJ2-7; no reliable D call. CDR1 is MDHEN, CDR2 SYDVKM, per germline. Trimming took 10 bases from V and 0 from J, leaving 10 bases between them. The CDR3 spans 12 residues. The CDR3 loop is CATGSSSYEQYF. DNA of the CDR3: TGTGCCACCGGGTCTAGCTCCTACGAGCAGTACTTC.

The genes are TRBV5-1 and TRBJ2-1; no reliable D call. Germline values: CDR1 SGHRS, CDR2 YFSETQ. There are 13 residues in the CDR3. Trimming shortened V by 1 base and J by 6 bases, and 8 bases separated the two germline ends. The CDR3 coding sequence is TGCGCCAGCAGCTTGCGCCAAGCCAATGAGCAGTTCTTC. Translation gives CASSLRQANEQFF.

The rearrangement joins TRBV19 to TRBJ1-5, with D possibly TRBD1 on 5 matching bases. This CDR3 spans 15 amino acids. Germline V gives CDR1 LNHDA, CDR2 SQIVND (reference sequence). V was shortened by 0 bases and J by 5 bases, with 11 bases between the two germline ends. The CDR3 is CASSIEGEGDQPQHF. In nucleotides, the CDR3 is TGTGCCAGTAGTATAGAGGGGGAAGGGGATCAGCCCCAGCATTTT.

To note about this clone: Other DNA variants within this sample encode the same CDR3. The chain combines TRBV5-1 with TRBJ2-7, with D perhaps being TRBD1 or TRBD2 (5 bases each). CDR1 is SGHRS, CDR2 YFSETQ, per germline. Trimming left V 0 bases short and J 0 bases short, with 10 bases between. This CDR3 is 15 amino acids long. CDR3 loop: CASSLVAGSSYEQYF. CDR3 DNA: TGCGCCAGCAGCTTGGTGGCAGGGAGCTCCTACGAGCAGTACTTC.

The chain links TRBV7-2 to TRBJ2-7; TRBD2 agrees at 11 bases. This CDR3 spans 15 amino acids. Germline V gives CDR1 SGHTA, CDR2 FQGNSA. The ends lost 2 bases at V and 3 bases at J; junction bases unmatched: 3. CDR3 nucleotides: TGTGCCAGCAGCTTAACTAGCGGGAGTTTCTACGAGCAGTACTTC. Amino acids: CASSLTSGSFYEQYF.

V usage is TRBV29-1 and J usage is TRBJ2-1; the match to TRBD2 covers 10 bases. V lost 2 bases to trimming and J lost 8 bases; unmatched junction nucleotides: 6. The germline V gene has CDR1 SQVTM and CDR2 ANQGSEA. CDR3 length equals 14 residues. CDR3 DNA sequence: TGCAGCGTTGAAACCCTAGCGGGAGTTCATGAGCAGTTCTTC. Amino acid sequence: CSVETLAGVHEQFF.

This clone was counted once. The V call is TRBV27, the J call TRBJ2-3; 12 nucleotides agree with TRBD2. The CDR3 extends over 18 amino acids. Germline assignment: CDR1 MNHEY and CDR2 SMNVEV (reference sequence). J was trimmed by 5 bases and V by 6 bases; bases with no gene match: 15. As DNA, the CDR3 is TGTGCCAGCAGGATACTAGCGGGAGGAGGAGTCGGAGAAGATACGCAGTATTTT. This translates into CASRILAGGGVGEDTQYF.

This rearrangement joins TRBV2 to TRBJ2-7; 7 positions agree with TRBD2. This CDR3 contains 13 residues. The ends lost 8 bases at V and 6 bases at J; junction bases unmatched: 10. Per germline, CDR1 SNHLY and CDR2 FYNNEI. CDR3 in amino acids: CASSERGQTEQYF. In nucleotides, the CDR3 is TGTGCCAGCTCAGAGCGGGGCCAGACCGAGCAGTACTTC.

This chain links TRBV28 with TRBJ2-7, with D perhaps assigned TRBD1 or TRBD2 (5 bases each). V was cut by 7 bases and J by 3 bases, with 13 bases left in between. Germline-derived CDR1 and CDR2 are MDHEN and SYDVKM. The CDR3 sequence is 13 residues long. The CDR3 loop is CASTGTIGYEQYF. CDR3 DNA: TGTGCCAGCACCGGGACCATTGGCTACGAGCAGTACTTC.

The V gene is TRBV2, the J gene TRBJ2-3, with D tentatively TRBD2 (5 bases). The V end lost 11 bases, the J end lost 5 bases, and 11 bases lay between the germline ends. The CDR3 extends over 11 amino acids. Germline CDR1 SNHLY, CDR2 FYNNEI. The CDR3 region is CAPRGKDTQYF. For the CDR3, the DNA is TGTGCCCCACGAGGGAAAGATACGCAGTATTTT.

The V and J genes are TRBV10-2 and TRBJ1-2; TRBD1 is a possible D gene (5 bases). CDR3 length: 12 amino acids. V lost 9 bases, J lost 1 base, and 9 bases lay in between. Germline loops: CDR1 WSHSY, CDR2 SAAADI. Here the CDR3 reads CASSQGNYGYTF. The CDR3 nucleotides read TGCGCCAGTTCGCAGGGTAACTATGGCTACACCTTC.

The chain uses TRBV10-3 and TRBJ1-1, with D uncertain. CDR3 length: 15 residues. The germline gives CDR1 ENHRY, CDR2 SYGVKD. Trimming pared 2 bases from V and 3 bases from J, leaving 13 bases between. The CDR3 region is CAISEPKGRDTEAFF. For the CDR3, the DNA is TGTGCCATCAGTGAGCCCAAAGGACGGGACACTGAAGCTTTCTTT.

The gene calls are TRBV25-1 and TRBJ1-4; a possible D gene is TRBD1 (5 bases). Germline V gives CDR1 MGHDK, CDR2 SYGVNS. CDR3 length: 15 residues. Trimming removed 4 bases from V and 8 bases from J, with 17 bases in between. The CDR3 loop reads CASSGPQGLIEKLFF. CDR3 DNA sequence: TGTGCCAGCAGTGGCCCCCAGGGTCTGATCGAAAAACTGTTTTTT.

The CDR3 loop reads CASSPGQGNYGQFF. For the CDR3, the DNA is TGTGCCAGCAGTCCGGGACAGGGGAACTATGGGCAGTTCTTC. V is TRBV2 and J is TRBJ2-1, with 10 nucleotides matching TRBD1. The trim removed 5 bases at V and 12 bases at J, leaving 10 bases unmatched. The CDR3 consists of 14 residues. CDR1 and CDR2 (germline): SNHLY, FYNNEI.

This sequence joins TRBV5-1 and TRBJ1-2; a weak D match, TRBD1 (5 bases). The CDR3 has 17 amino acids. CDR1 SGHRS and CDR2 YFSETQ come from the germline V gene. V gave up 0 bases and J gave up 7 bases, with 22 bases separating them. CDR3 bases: TGCGCCAGCAGCTTGGACCCCCTTGGCAGGGAGGGCTCTGGCTACACCTTC. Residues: CASSLDPLGREGSGYTF.

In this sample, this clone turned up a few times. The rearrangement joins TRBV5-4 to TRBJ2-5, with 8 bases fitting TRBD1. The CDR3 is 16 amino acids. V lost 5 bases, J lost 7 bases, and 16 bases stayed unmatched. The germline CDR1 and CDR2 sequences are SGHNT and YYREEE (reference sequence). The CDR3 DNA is TGTGCCAGCAGTAGAGACCTGACAGGGGAGGATGGGACCCAGTACTTC. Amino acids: CASSRDLTGEDGTQYF.